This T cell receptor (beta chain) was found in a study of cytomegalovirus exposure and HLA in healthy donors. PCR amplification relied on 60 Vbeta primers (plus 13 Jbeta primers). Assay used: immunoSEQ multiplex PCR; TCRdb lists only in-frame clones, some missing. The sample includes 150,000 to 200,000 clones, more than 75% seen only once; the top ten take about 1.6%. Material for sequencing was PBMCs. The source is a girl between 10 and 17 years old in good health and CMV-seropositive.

The DNA for the CDR3 is TGTGCCAGCAGCTTAGTTTTCCACTCCTACGAGCAGTACTTC. Its translation is CASSLVFHSYEQYF. V and J are TRBV7-2 and TRBJ2-7; D not certain. Germline CDR1 SGHTA, CDR2 FQGNSA. Trimming removed 1 base at V and 0 bases at J, with 7 bases between. There are 14 residues in the CDR3.